The source of this T cell receptor (beta chain) is a study of control samples from healthy donors and cancer patients. The germline V gene has CDR1 MNHEY and CDR2 SVGAGI. The CDR3 contains 15 residues. V trimming: 7 bases; J trimming: 4 bases; junction bases outside the gene matches: 8. This table comes from immunoSEQ multiplex PCR, and its TCRdb copy is limited to in-frame clones, with some not included. The table has roughly 180,000 clones, 90% to 95% seen once; the top ten hold about 1.5%. The gene calls are TRBV6-5 and TRBJ2-3; 10 bases line up with TRBD2. This sequence was found in a woman aged 18-29 years in good health. Sequencing used blood. CDR3 sequence reads: CASKEREGWADTQYF. In nucleotides, the CDR3 is TGTGCCAGCAAGGAGCGGGAGGGTTGGGCAGATACGCAGTATTTT.